A single sample gave rise to the 27 T cell receptor beta chains below, sequenced in a study of T cell repertoires in ileal Crohn's disease. Libraries were prepared by immunoSEQ multiplex PCR; TCRdb keeps only in-frame clonotypes and omits some of them. The sample consists of around 7,900 clones, 77% of them appearing once. Sample: ileal tissue. The receptors originated from an adult with Crohn's disease.

The chain recombines TRBV5-1 with TRBJ1-4; weak D call: TRBD1 (6 bases). This CDR3 contains 14 residues. Trimming left V 4 bases short and J 4 bases short, with 11 bases between. The germline gives CDR1 SGHRS, CDR2 YFSETQ. CDR3 sequence (DNA): TGCGCCAGCAGCCAGGGGTTCGGTAATGAAAAACTGTTTTTT. Its protein product is CASSQGFGNEKLFF.

This sequence joins TRBV28 and TRBJ2-7; possible D gene TRBD1, 6 bases. V was trimmed by 6 bases and J by 4 bases, leaving 16 bases between them. The CDR3 covers 14 residues. The germline V gene has CDR1 MDHEN and CDR2 SYDVKM. The chain's CDR3 is CASSLLQGAYEQYF. The CDR3 DNA reads as TGTGCCAGCAGCTTACTACAGGGTGCGTACGAGCAGTACTTC. Full variable domain (outside the CDR3, taken from reference TRBV28 and TRBJ2-7): DVKVTQSSRYLVKRTGEKVFLECVQDMDHENMFWYRQDPGLGLRLIYFSYDVKMKEKGDIPEGYSVSREKKERFSLILESASTNQTSMYLCASSLLQGAYEQYFGPGTRLTVT.

This chain links TRBV25-1 with TRBJ2-7; TRBD1 aligns across 10 bases. The CDR3 is made up of 17 amino acids. Germline CDR1 reads MGHDK; CDR2 reads SYGVNS. The J segment lost 6 bases and the V segment lost 5 bases, leaving 16 bases of the junction unmatched. Here the CDR3 reads CASSITPGTGEFGEQYF. The CDR3 bases are TGTGCCAGCAGTATCACCCCGGGGACAGGGGAATTTGGCGAGCAGTACTTC.

The chain employs TRBV11-2 and TRBJ2-1; weak D call: TRBD2 (6 bases). This CDR3 comprises 13 residues. Trimming stripped 5 bases from V and 8 bases from J, with 13 bases between. Germline values: CDR1 SGHAT, CDR2 FQNNGV. This CDR3 is CASSPGLGDEQFF. CDR3 bases: TGTGCCAGCAGCCCGGGACTGGGGGATGAGCAGTTCTTC. Full variable domain (rest looked up from reference TRBV11-2 and TRBJ2-1): EAGVAQSPRYKIIEKRQSVAFWCNPISGHATLYWYQQILGQGPKLLIQFQNNGVVDDSQLPKDRFSAERLKGVDSTLKIQPAKLEDSAVYLCASSPGLGDEQFFGPGTRLTVL.

The chain employs TRBV7-3 and TRBJ2-5; D unresolved. The germline V gene encodes CDR1 SGHTA and CDR2 FQGTGA. The length of the CDR3 is 15 residues. Between the trimmed V and J ends, which lost 6 bases and 4 bases, there was a span of 18 bases. The CDR3, as DNA: TGTGCCAGCAGTCGATCATTTTGGTACAGAGAGACCCAGTACTTC. Translating it yields CASSRSFWYRETQYF.

V usage is TRBV5-4 and J usage is TRBJ1-2; no definite D call. V dropped 1 base and J dropped 8 bases, with 12 bases sitting between them. CDR1 and CDR2 (germline): SGHNT, YYREEE (reference sequence). This CDR3 is built from 13 residues. This chain's CDR3 is CASSLPEGKGYTF. The CDR3 DNA reads as TGTGCCAGCAGCTTGCCCGAGGGCAAGGGCTACACCTTC.

The chain has TRBV4-3 and TRBJ2-1, with a tentative D call TRBD1 (5 bases). This CDR3 has 17 amino acids. Germline CDR1 and CDR2: LGHNA and YSLEER. Trimming removed 1 base from V and 5 bases from J, with 18 bases in between. The CDR3 region is CASSQVVRQGGDNEQFF. The CDR3 bases are TGCGCCAGCAGCCAAGTAGTCCGGCAGGGTGGCGACAATGAGCAGTTCTTC.

This clone was found a few times. This chain links TRBV9 with TRBJ2-2, with unresolved D. The CDR3 extends over 12 amino acids. The V end was cut by 3 bases, the J end by 3 bases, with 3 bases between. The germline gives CDR1 SGDLS, CDR2 YYNGEE. The CDR3 here is CASSGHTGELFF. The CDR3 nucleotides are TGTGCCAGCAGCGGGCACACCGGGGAGCTGTTTTTT. Supplemented by reference TRBV9 and TRBJ2-2, the full variable domain reads DSGVTQTPKHLITATGQRVTLRCSPRSGDLSVYWYQQSLDQGLQFLIQYYNGEERAKGNILERFSAQQFPDLHSELNLSSLELGDSALYFCASSGHTGELFFGEGSRLTVL.

This chain's CDR3 is CAISEAGTSGGPRDEQYF. The CDR3, as DNA: TGTGCCATCAGTGAGGCCGGGACTAGCGGGGGGCCCAGAGACGAGCAGTACTTC. This chain connects TRBV10-3 to TRBJ2-7, with 15 bases lining up with TRBD2. The germline CDR1 and CDR2 sequences are ENHRY and SYGVKD. Trimming took 2 bases from V and 5 from J; bases not matched to a gene: 10. The CDR3 contains 18 residues.

J is TRBJ1-2 and V is TRBV5-1; no definite D call. Germline values: CDR1 SGHRS, CDR2 YFSETQ. This CDR3 is built from 13 residues. V lost 4 bases to trimming and J lost 4 bases, with 11 bases between them. CDR3 bases: TGCGCCAGCAGCCTAGACGGAGCCTATGGCTACACCTTC. It is translated as CASSLDGAYGYTF.

This sequence joins TRBV28 and TRBJ2-7; 7 nucleotides line up with TRBD2. Looked up from germline, CDR1 is MDHEN and CDR2 is SYDVKM. Losses at the gene ends were 6 bases for V and 1 base for J; bases not matched to a gene: 6. The CDR3 contains 14 residues. The CDR3 spells CASRTGTTSYEQYF. CDR3 DNA sequence: TGTGCCAGCAGAACCGGGACTACGTCCTACGAGCAGTACTTC.

This chain uses TRBV10-2 with TRBJ2-7; D possibly corresponds to TRBD1 (5 bases). CDR1 and CDR2 (germline): WSHSY, SAAADI. The V gene lost 10 bases and the J gene lost 8 bases, with 21 bases spanning the gap. The CDR3 has 13 amino acids. This CDR3 is CAIQGATAHKQYF. The CDR3 nucleotides are TGCGCCATCCAAGGCGCGACAGCTCACAAGCAGTACTTC.

This clone appeared a few times. The rearrangement joins TRBV5-1 to TRBJ1-3; D perhaps matches TRBD1 (5 bases). V was shortened by 3 bases and J by 0 bases, with 7 bases between the two germline ends. There are 14 residues in the CDR3. Germline assignment: CDR1 SGHRS and CDR2 YFSETQ. CDR3 sequence: CASSSTVSGNTIYF. Written as DNA, the CDR3 is TGCGCCAGCAGCTCGACAGTCTCTGGAAACACCATATATTTT.

This rearrangement joins TRBV28 to TRBJ2-2, with 8 bases aligning to TRBD2. The CDR3 runs 16 residues. The J segment lost 4 bases and the V segment lost 4 bases, leaving 8 bases of the junction unmatched. Germline CDR1 and CDR2: MDHEN and SYDVKM. This chain's CDR3 is CASSSASGGRTGELFF. The CDR3 DNA reads as TGTGCCAGCAGTTCAGCCAGCGGGGGCCGCACCGGGGAGCTGTTTTTT.

The chain joins TRBV6-6 to TRBJ2-7; D is perhaps TRBD1 (5 bases). Germline V gene data show CDR1 as MNHNY and CDR2 as SVGAGI (reference sequence). The CDR3 is 14 amino acids. V shed 2 bases and J shed 3 bases, with 11 bases lying between them. The chain's CDR3 is CASSYRQGFYEQYF. CDR3 nucleotide sequence: TGTGCCAGCAGTTACCGGCAGGGATTCTACGAGCAGTACTTC.

Concerning this clone: This same CDR3 is encoded by further DNA sequences in the sample. The chain recombines TRBV7-8 with TRBJ1-2; 9 bases agree with TRBD1. Per the germline V gene, CDR1 is SGHVS and CDR2 is FQNEAQ. The trim removed 5 bases at V and 4 bases at J, leaving 2 bases unmatched. CDR3 size: 13 residues. In DNA, the CDR3 is TGTGCCAGCAGCCCGGGACAGGGCTATGGCTACACCTTC. Translation gives CASSPGQGYGYTF.

The chain joins TRBV7-3 to TRBJ2-5, with 8 bases lining up with TRBD2. V gave up 2 bases and J gave up 4 bases; unmatched junction bases: 9. The CDR3 totals 16 residues. The germline V gene encodes CDR1 SGHTA and CDR2 FQGTGA. The CDR3 reads CASSLFSGAERETQYF. CDR3 bases: TGTGCCAGCAGCTTATTTAGCGGGGCCGAGAGAGAGACCCAGTACTTC.

This clone has just a few counts. This rearrangement joins TRBV13 to TRBJ1-2; maybe TRBD1 (5 bases). The germline gives CDR1 PRHDT, CDR2 FYEKMQ (reference sequence). V was cut by 1 base and J by 0 bases, with 9 bases left in between. The CDR3 runs 15 residues. The DNA for the CDR3 is TGTGCCAGCAGCTTAGAGGGCAGGGCTAACTATGGCTACACCTTC. Translated, it gives CASSLEGRANYGYTF.

The gene calls are TRBV9 and TRBJ2-7; TRBD1 matches at 7 bases. The CDR3 is 13 amino acids. CDR1 is SGDLS, CDR2 YYNGEE, per germline. V shed 1 base and J 6 bases; nucleotides not matched to a gene: 4. The CDR3 region has the DNA TGTGCCAGCAGCGTACGGCCAGGGGGCGAGCAGTACTTC. Translating it yields CASSVRPGGEQYF.

This clone has a single count. The chain recombines TRBV5-5 with TRBJ1-1; no clear D. With 0 bases removed from V and 0 bases from J, the gap between germline ends came to 6 bases. The germline V gene has CDR1 SGHKS and CDR2 YYEKEE (reference sequence). This CDR3 comprises 14 residues. CDR3 loop: CASSLVQMNTEAFF. The CDR3 DNA reads as TGTGCCAGCAGCTTGGTACAGATGAACACTGAAGCTTTCTTT. The full variable domain, in which reference TRBV5-5 and TRBJ1-1 provide the parts outside the CDR3, is DAGVTQSPTHLIKTRGQQVTLRCSPISGHKSVSWYQQVLGQGPQFIFQYYEKEERGRGNFPDRFSARQFPNYSSELNVNALLLGDSALYLCASSLVQMNTEAFFGQGTRLTVV.

A few counts support this clone. The chain carries TRBV9 and TRBJ1-1; 9 bases agree with TRBD1. The junction had 12 bases not matched to a gene; V was cut back by 0 bases and J by 3 bases. This CDR3 contains 18 residues. Per germline, CDR1 SGDLS and CDR2 YYNGEE. The CDR3 nucleotides are TGTGCCAGCAGCGTAGGACCCTTAAGAACAGGGGGCGACACTGAAGCTTTCTTT. Its protein is CASSVGPLRTGGDTEAFF.

This chain uses TRBV5-1 with TRBJ1-4; no clear D. CDR1 is SGHRS and CDR2 is YFSETQ in the germline V gene. The V and J ends lost 0 bases and 7 bases respectively, with 10 bases between them. The CDR3 spans 14 residues. CDR3 coding DNA: TGCGCCAGCAGCTTGGCCTCGAGTAGTGAAAAACTGTTTTTT. It codes for CASSLASSSEKLFF. The whole variable domain, filled in from reference TRBV5-1 and TRBJ1-4, reads KAGVTQTPRYLIKTRGQQVTLSCSPISGHRSVSWYQQTPGQGLQFLFEYFSETQRNKGNFPGRFSGRQFSNSRSEMNVSTLELGDSALYLCASSLASSSEKLFFGSGTQLSVL.

The V call is TRBV4-2, the J call TRBJ1-2; 7 positions agree with TRBD1. Germline V gene data show CDR1 as LGHNA and CDR2 as YNFKEQ. Losses at the gene ends were 0 bases for V and 3 bases for J; bases not matched to a gene: 1. The CDR3 extends over 14 amino acids. DNA of the CDR3: TGTGCCAGCAGCCAAGAGACAGGGTACTATGGCTACACCTTC. This sequence encodes CASSQETGYYGYTF.

The chain couples TRBV5-5 to TRBJ2-7; TRBD1 matches at 12 bases. Germline values: CDR1 SGHKS, CDR2 YYEKEE (reference sequence). CDR3 length: 16 amino acids. V lost 4 bases, J lost 4 bases, and 9 bases stayed unmatched. The CDR3 reads CASSRHGGQGAYEQYF. The DNA for the CDR3 is TGTGCCAGCAGCCGACACGGGGGACAGGGGGCTTACGAGCAGTACTTC.

The chain combines TRBV5-5 with TRBJ2-7; D is uncertain. The length of the CDR3 is 12 residues. CDR1 and CDR2 (germline): SGHKS, YYEKEE (reference sequence). Trimming removed 3 bases from V and 3 bases from J, with 7 bases in between. The CDR3 loop reads CASSSEDYEQYF. For the CDR3, the DNA is TGTGCCAGCAGCTCTGAGGACTACGAGCAGTACTTC.

The chain combines TRBV6-6 with TRBJ2-7, with D possibly being TRBD1 (6 bases). Germline V lookup: CDR1 MNHNY, CDR2 SVGAGI (reference sequence). CDR3 length: 13 residues. The germline V and J ends were trimmed by 4 bases and 6 bases, with 13 bases remaining between them. The CDR3 DNA reads TGTGCCAGCAGTTTACAGGGAAGGGGCGAGCAGTACTTC. It is translated as CASSLQGRGEQYF.

The rearrangement links TRBV7-9 to TRBJ2-5; the match to TRBD1 covers 9 bases. V gave up 1 base and J gave up 4 bases; unmatched junction bases: 7. This CDR3 has 16 residues. In germline, CDR1 is SEHNR, CDR2 FQNEAQ (reference sequence). CDR3 sequence: CASSLGDRGARETQYF. CDR3 in DNA: TGTGCCAGCAGCTTAGGTGACAGGGGGGCGAGAGAGACCCAGTACTTC.